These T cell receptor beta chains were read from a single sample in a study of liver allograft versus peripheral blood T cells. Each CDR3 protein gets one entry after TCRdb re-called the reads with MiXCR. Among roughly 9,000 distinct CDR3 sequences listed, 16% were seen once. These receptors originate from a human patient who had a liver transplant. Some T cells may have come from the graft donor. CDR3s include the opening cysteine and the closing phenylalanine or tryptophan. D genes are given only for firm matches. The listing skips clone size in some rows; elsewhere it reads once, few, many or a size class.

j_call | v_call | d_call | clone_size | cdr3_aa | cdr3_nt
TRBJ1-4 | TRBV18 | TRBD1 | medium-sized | CASSPLTGSNEKLFF | TGTGCCAGCTCACCCCTGACAGGGTCTAATGAAAAACTGTTTTTT
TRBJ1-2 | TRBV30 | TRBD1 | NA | CAWGQGIGYTF | TGTGCCTGGGGACAGGGAATCGGCTACACCTTC
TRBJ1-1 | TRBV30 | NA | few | CAWSPPPSMNTEAFF | TGTGCCTGGAGCCCTCCCCCGAGTATGAACACTGAAGCTTTCTTT
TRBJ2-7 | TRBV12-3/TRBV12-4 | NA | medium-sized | CASSWGDGSYEQYF | TGTGCCAGCAGTTGGGGGGACGGATCCTACGAGCAGTACTTC
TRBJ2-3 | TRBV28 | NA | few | CASSQTPREDTQYF | TGTGCCAGCAGCCAAACACCCAGGGAAGATACGCAGTATTTT
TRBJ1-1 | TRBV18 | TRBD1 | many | CASSPVTQGATMNTEAFF | TGTGCCAGCTCACCGGTCACACAGGGGGCGACCATGAACACTGAAGCTTTCTTT
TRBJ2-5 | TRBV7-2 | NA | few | CASSLKGSAHKRETQYF | TGTGCCAGCAGCTTAAAGGGTTCAGCCCACAAGCGGGAGACCCAGTACTTC
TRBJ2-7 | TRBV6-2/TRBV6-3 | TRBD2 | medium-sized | CASSFRPTSFSSYEQYF | TGTGCCAGCAGTTTCCGCCCGACTAGCTTCAGCTCCTACGAGCAGTACTTC
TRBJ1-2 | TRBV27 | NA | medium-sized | CASSSSDSYGYTF | TGTGCCAGCAGTTCTTCAGACAGTTATGGCTACACCTTC
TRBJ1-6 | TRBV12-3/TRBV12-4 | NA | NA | CASSFGGGSPLHF | TGTGCCAGCAGTTTCGGGGGCGGCTCACCCCTCCACTTT
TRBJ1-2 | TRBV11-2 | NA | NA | CASSLRWGGGADGYTF | TGTGCCAGCAGCTTAAGGTGGGGCGGCGGGGCTGATGGCTACACCTTC
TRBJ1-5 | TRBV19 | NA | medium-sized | CASRVGVWDNQPQHF | TGTGCCAGCCGGGTGGGGGTTTGGGACAATCAGCCCCAGCATTTT
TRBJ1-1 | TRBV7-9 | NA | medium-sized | CASSSTLRGKVRTEAFF | TGTGCCAGCAGCTCCACGCTCAGGGGAAAGGTTCGGACTGAAGCTTTCTTT
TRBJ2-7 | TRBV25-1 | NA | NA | CASSDQGGLREQYF | TGTGCCAGCAGTGATCAAGGGGGGCTGAGGGAGCAGTACTTC
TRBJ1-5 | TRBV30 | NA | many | CAFRQEGSNQPQHF | TGTGCCTTTAGACAGGAGGGTAGCAATCAGCCCCAGCATTTT
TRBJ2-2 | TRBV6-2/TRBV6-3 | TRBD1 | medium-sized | CASSQGTVNTGELFF | TGTGCCAGCAGTCAGGGGACAGTTAACACCGGGGAGCTGTTTTTT
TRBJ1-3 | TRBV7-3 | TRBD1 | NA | CASSLNPPTGNSGNTIYF | TGTGCCAGCAGCTTAAACCCCCCGACAGGGAACTCTGGAAACACCATATATTTT
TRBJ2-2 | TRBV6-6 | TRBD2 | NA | CASRRLAGRSTGELFF | TGTGCCAGCAGACGTTTAGCGGGACGGAGCACCGGGGAGCTGTTTTTT
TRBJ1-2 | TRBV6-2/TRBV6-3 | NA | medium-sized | CASSPLRNRNSYGYTF | TGTGCCAGCAGCCCTTTGAGAAACAGGAATTCCTATGGCTACACCTTC
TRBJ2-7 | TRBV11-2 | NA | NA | CASSLDRWGRGPYEQYF | TGTGCCAGCAGCTTAGATCGATGGGGAAGGGGTCCCTACGAGCAGTACTTC
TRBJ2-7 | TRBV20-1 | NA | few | CSARGNTYEQYF | TGCAGTGCTAGAGGCAACACCTACGAGCAGTACTTC
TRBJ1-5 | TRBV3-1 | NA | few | CASSQQPSNQPQHF | TGTGCCAGCAGCCAGCAACCCAGCAATCAGCCCCAGCATTTT
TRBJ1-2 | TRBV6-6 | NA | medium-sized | CASSYSTGAGGYTF | TGTGCCAGCAGTTACTCGACAGGCGCTGGGGGCTACACCTTC
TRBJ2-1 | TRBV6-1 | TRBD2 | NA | CASRPLAGGPEQFF | TGTGCCAGCAGGCCCCTGGCGGGGGGGCCCGAGCAGTTCTTC
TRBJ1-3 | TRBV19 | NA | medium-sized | CASSENTVSGNTIYF | TGTGCCAGTAGTGAGAACACCGTCTCTGGAAACACCATATATTTT
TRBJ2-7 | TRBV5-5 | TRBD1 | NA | CASSPLPGTGFYEQYF | TGTGCCAGCAGCCCCCTCCCCGGGACAGGGTTTTACGAGCAGTACTTC